This TCR beta chain appears in the sequencing data of a study of cytomegalovirus exposure and HLA in healthy donors. This CDR3 is 14 amino acids long. V was trimmed by 0 bases and J by 4 bases, leaving 9 bases between them. Germline V gives CDR1 SGHTA, CDR2 FQGNSA. The PCR contained 60 Vbeta and 13 Jbeta primers. The repertoire was sequenced with immunoSEQ multiplex PCR; TCRdb's copy has only in-frame clones and lacks some. The sample carries tens of thousands of clones, 77% recorded once. This sequence joins TRBV7-2 and TRBJ1-2; D remains ambiguous. The sample comprised PBMCs. This TCR was sampled from a man aged 30 to 45 in good health and CMV-seronegative. This chain's CDR3 is CASSLAGSFYGYTF. CDR3 nucleotide sequence: TGTGCCAGCAGCTTAGCGGGCAGCTTCTATGGCTACACCTTC.